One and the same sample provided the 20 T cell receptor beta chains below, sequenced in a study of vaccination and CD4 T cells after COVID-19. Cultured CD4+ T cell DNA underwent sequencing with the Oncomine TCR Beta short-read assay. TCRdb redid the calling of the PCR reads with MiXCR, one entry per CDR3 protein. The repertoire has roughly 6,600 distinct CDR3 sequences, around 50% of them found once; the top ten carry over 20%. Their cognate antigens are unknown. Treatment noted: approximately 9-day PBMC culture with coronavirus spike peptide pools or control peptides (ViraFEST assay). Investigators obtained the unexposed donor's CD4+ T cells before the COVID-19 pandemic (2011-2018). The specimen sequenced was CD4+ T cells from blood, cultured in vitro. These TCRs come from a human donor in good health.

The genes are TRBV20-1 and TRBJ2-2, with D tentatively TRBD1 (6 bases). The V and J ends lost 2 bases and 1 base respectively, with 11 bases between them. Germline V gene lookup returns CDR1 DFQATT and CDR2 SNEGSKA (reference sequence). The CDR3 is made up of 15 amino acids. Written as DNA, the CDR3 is TGCAGTGCTAGATTCGACAGGAGGAACACCGGGGAGCTGTTTTTT. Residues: CSARFDRRNTGELFF.

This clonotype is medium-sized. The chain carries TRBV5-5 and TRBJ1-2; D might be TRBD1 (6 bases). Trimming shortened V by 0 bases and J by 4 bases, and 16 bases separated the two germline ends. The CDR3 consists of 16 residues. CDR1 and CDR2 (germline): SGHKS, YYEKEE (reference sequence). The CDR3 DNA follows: TGTGCCAGCAGCTTGGCTGGAGAACAGGGCGGCTATGGCTACACCTTC. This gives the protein CASSLAGEQGGYGYTF. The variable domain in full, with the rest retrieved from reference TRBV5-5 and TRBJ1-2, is DAGVTQSPTHLIKTRGQQVTLRCSPISGHKSVSWYQQVLGQGPQFIFQYYEKEERGRGNFPDRFSARQFPNYSSELNVNALLLGDSALYLCASSLAGEQGGYGYTFGSGTRLTVV.

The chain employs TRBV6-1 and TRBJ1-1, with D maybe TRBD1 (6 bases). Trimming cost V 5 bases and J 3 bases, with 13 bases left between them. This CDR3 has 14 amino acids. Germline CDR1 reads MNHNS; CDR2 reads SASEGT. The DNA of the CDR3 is TGTGCCAGCAGTCCCTCGGGGGCTTACACTGAAGCTTTCTTT. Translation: CASSPSGAYTEAFF.

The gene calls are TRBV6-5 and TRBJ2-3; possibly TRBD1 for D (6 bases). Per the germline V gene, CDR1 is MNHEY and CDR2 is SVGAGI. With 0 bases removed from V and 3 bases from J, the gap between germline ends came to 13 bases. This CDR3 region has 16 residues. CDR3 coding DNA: TGTGCCAGCAGTTACTCGAAGTGGGGGCAGACAGATACGCAGTATTTT. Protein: CASSYSKWGQTDTQYF.

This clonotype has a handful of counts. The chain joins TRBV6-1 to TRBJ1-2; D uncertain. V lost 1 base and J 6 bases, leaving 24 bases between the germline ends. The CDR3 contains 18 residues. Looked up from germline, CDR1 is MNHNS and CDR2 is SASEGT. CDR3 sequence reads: CASSEDSSRFPRFDGYTF. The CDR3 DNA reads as TGTGCCAGCAGTGAAGACTCCTCACGGTTCCCTCGCTTTGATGGCTACACCTTC.

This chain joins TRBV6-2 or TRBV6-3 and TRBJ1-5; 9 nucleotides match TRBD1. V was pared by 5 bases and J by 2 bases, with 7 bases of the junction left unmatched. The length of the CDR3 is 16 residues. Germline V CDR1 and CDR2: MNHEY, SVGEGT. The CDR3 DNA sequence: TGTGCCAGCAGTCCCCCGGGACAGGGTGGCAATCAGCCCCAGCATTTT. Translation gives CASSPPGQGGNQPQHF.

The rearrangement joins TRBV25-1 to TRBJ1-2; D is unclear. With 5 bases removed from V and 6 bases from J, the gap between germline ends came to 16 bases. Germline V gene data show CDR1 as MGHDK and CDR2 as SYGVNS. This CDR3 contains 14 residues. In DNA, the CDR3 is TGTGCCAGCAGTTCGTTAGTAGCGGTGAATGGCTACACCTTC. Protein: CASSSLVAVNGYTF.

The CDR3 sequence is CAWGTVGELFF. Here the CDR3 DNA reads TGTGCCTGGGGGACTGTCGGGGAGCTGTTTTTT. The chain recombines TRBV30 with TRBJ2-2; possible D gene TRBD2, 6 bases. Trimming took off 5 bases at V and 7 bases at J, with 8 bases between the two ends. The CDR3 extends over 11 amino acids. Germline values: CDR1 GTSNPN, CDR2 SVGIG (reference sequence).

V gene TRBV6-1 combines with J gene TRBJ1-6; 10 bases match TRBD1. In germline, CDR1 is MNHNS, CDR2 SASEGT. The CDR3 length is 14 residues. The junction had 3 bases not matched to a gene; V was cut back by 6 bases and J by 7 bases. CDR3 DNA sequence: TGTGCCAGCAGCCGACAGGGGGCCAATTCACCCCTCCACTTT. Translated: CASSRQGANSPLHF.

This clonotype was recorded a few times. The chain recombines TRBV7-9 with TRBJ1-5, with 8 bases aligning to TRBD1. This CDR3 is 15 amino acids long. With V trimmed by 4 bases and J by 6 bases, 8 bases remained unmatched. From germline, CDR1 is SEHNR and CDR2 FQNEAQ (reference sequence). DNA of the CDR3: TGTGCCAGCAGCTCTCAGACAGGGGTTCCTCAGCCCCAGCATTTT. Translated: CASSSQTGVPQPQHF.

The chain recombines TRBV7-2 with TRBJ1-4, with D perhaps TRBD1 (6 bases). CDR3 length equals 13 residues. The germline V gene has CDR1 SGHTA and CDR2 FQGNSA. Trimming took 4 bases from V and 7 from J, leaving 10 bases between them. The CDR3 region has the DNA TGTGCCAGCAGCTCCGAGGGGGGTGAAAAACTGTTTTTT. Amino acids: CASSSEGGEKLFF.

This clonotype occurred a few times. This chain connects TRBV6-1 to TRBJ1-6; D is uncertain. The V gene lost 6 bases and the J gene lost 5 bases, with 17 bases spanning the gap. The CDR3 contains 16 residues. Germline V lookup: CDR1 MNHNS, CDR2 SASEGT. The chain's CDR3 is CASRPLLVGNNSPLHF. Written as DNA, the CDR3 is TGTGCCAGCAGACCCCTGCTAGTTGGCAATAATTCACCCCTCCACTTT.

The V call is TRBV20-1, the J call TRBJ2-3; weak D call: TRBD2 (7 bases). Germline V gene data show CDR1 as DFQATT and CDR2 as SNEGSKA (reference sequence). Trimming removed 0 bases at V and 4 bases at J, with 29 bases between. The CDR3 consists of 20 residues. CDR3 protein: CSARDSKRGGAGIWADTQYF. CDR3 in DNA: TGCAGTGCTAGAGACTCAAAGCGTGGGGGGGCCGGGATTTGGGCAGATACGCAGTATTTT.

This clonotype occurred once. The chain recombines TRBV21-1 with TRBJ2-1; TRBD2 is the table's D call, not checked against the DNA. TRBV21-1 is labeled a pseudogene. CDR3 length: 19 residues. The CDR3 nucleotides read TGTGCCAGCAGCTCCGCTACGGTAGCGGGGCTGTGCCACTACAATGAGCAGTTCTTC. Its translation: CASSSATVAGLCHYNEQFF.

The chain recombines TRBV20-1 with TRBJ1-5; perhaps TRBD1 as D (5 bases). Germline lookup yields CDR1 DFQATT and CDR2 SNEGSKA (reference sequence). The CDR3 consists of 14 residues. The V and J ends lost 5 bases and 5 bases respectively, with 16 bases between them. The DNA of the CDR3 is TGCAGTGCTGAGCGCCTAGGGGAGGATCAGCCCCAGCATTTT. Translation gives CSAERLGEDQPQHF.

The CDR3 DNA reads as TGTGCCAGTTCCCCGTTGGCTAGCGGGGGGGCCATGGATGAGCAGTTCTTC. It encodes CASSPLASGGAMDEQFF. The J gene is TRBJ2-1, the V gene TRBV19, with 12 nucleotides matching TRBD2. Per the germline V gene, CDR1 is LNHDA and CDR2 is SQIVND (reference sequence). The CDR3 runs 17 residues. After removal of 8 bases from V and 8 bases from J, the junction contained 16 bases not matched to a gene. Filled out from reference TRBV19 and TRBJ2-1, the complete variable domain reads DGGITQSPKYLFRKEGQNVTLSCEQNLNHDAMYWYRQDPGQGLRLIYYSQIVNDFQKGDIAEGYSVSREKKESFPLTVTSAQKNPTAFYLCASSPLASGGAMDEQFFGPGTRLTVL.

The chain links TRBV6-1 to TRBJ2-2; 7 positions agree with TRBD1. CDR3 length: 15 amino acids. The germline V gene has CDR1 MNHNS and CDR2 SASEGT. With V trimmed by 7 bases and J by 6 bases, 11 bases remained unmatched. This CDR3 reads CASIVGGSWAGELFF. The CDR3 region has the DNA TGTGCCAGCATCGTAGGGGGCAGTTGGGCCGGGGAGCTGTTTTTT.

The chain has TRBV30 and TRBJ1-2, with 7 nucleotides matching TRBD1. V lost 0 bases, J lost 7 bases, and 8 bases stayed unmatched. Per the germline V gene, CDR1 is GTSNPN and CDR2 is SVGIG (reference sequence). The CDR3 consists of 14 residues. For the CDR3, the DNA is TGTGCCTGGAGTGTAGACAGGGTACTGTCTGGCTACACCTTC. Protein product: CAWSVDRVLSGYTF.

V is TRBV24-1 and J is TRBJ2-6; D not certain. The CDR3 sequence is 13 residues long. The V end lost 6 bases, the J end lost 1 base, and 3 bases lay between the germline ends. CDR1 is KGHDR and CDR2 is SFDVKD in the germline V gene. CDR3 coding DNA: TGTGCCACCAGTCTATCTGGGGCCAACGTCCTGACTTTC. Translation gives CATSLSGANVLTF.

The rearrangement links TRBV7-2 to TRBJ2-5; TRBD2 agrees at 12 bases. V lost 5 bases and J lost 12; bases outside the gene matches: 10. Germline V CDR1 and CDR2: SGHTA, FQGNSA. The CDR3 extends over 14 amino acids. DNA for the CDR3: TGTGCCAGCAGCCCCCGACTAGCGGGGGCCCCCAAGTACTTC. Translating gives CASSPRLAGAPKYF.